One sample yielded the 25 T cell receptor beta chains listed below, sequenced in a study of blood T cell repertoires in COVID-19. Method: immunoSEQ multiplex PCR; TCRdb's copy keeps in-frame clones and lacks some. The sample contains tens of thousands of clones, about 80% of which appear only once. Input material: peripheral blood. All receptors come from a woman of 80 years or more with acute or convalescent COVID-19.

The genes are TRBV29-1 and TRBJ1-4; 7 nucleotides match TRBD1. Germline lookup yields CDR1 SQVTM and CDR2 ANQGSEA. V was pared by 7 bases and J by 7 bases, with 3 bases of the junction left unmatched. This CDR3 has 11 residues. In DNA, the CDR3 is TGCAGCGGAAGACAGGGTGAAAAACTGTTTTTT. Encoded protein: CSGRQGEKLFF.

This rearrangement joins TRBV7-6 to TRBJ2-5; the match to TRBD2 covers 7 bases. The length of the CDR3 is 16 residues. Germline V gene lookup returns CDR1 SGHVS and CDR2 FNYEAQ. Trimming removed 5 bases from V and 4 bases from J; junction bases left unmatched: 13. This CDR3 reads CASSPQPPGGGETQYF. The CDR3 region has the DNA TGTGCCAGCAGCCCCCAACCCCCGGGAGGAGGAGAGACCCAGTACTTC.

The chain recombines TRBV5-1 with TRBJ2-1; TRBD2 agrees at 10 bases. The trim removed 3 bases at V and 2 bases at J, leaving 5 bases unmatched. Germline CDR1 is SGHRS and CDR2 is YFSETQ. The CDR3 is 16 residues long. The CDR3 here is CASSYGAGGPYNEQFF. CDR3 coding DNA: TGCGCCAGCAGCTACGGAGCGGGAGGGCCCTACAATGAGCAGTTCTTC.

The chain joins TRBV7-8 to TRBJ1-2; TRBD1 aligns across 7 bases. V lost 4 bases to trimming and J lost 0 bases; unmatched junction nucleotides: 8. In germline, CDR1 is SGHVS, CDR2 FQNEAQ. This CDR3 comprises 16 residues. The CDR3 region has the DNA TGTGCCAGCAGCTCTCCCCCGGGACAGTCTAACTATGGCTACACCTTC. It specifies CASSSPPGQSNYGYTF.

CDR3 nucleotide sequence: TGCAGTGCTAGTGGGCAAAATCAGCCCCAGCATTTT. Its protein is CSASGQNQPQHF. The rearrangement uses TRBV20-1 and TRBJ1-5; no reliable D call. There are 12 residues in the CDR3. Trimming removed 3 bases from V and 4 bases from J, with 7 bases in between. Germline V gene sequence: CDR1 DFQATT, CDR2 SNEGSKA (reference sequence).

The genes are TRBV7-8 and TRBJ2-1; TRBD2 agrees at 11 bases. Germline CDR1 and CDR2: SGHVS and FQNEAQ. The CDR3 is 18 residues long. Losses at the gene ends were 1 base for V and 7 bases for J; bases not matched to a gene: 12. The CDR3 is CASSLEASGRSWWNEQFF. The CDR3 DNA follows: TGTGCCAGCAGCTTAGAGGCTAGCGGGAGGTCCTGGTGGAATGAGCAGTTCTTC.

This clone appeared once. The V call is TRBV7-3, the J call TRBJ2-1, with D perhaps TRBD1 (5 bases). This CDR3 region has 15 residues. V lost 2 bases to trimming and J lost 8 bases, with 16 bases between them. Germline assignment: CDR1 SGHTA and CDR2 FQGTGA. CDR3 in amino acids: CASSLALTDFDEQFF. The CDR3 bases are TGTGCCAGCAGCTTAGCTTTGACAGATTTCGATGAGCAGTTCTTC.

The chain's CDR3 is CASTSLFGSSYEQYF. In nucleotides, the CDR3 is TGTGCCAGTACCAGCCTATTTGGGAGCTCCTACGAGCAGTACTTC. The chain uses TRBV19 and TRBJ2-7, with D possibly being TRBD2 (5 bases). CDR3 length: 15 residues. The V gene's germline CDR1 is LNHDA and CDR2 SQIVND (reference sequence). V lost 7 bases, J lost 0 bases, and 16 bases lay in between.

The chain uses TRBV24-1 and TRBJ2-1; TRBD2 might be the D (5 bases). Deletions cut 4 bases from V and 10 bases from J, with 10 bases between. CDR1 is KGHDR, CDR2 SFDVKD, per germline. CDR3 length: 12 residues. Here the CDR3 reads CATSERPGEQFF. The CDR3, as DNA: TGTGCCACCAGTGAGCGACCGGGAGAGCAGTTCTTC.

This clone has just a few counts. The chain has TRBV6-5 and TRBJ1-2; 9 positions agree with TRBD1. This CDR3 is 14 amino acids long. From germline, CDR1 is MNHEY and CDR2 SVGAGI. J gave up 5 bases and V 6 bases, and 7 bases lay outside the gene matches. Here the CDR3 DNA reads TGTGCCAGCAGGGGAACAGGGGGCAAATATGGCTACACCTTC. Its protein product is CASRGTGGKYGYTF.

This chain connects TRBV18 to TRBJ2-1; 7 nucleotides match TRBD2. J was trimmed by 2 bases and V by 4 bases; bases with no gene match: 8. This CDR3 has 16 amino acids. From germline, CDR1 is KGHSH and CDR2 LQKENI. The CDR3 nucleotides are TGTGCCAGCTCACTCATACTAGCGCTAACCTACAATGAGCAGTTCTTC. This sequence encodes CASSLILALTYNEQFF.

The gene calls are TRBV18 and TRBJ2-2; 13 positions agree with TRBD2. The CDR3 length is 17 residues. In germline, CDR1 is KGHSH, CDR2 LQKENI. The junction had 7 bases not matched to a gene; V was cut back by 3 bases and J by 6 bases. This CDR3 reads CASSPRLAGGAAGELFF. In DNA form, the CDR3 reads TGTGCCAGCTCACCGAGACTAGCGGGAGGCGCGGCCGGGGAGCTGTTTTTT. Full variable domain (rest looked up from reference TRBV18 and TRBJ2-2): NAGVMQNPRHLVRRRGQEARLRCSPMKGHSHVYWYRQLPEEGLKFMVYLQKENIIDESGMPKERFSAEFPKEGPSILRIQQVVRGDSAAYFCASSPRLAGGAAGELFFGEGSRLTVL.

This chain links TRBV7-6 with TRBJ1-1; 9 bases map to TRBD1. Germline CDR1 is SGHVS and CDR2 is FNYEAQ. CDR3 length: 15 amino acids. Trimming took 5 bases from V and 5 from J; bases not matched to a gene: 9. In nucleotides, the CDR3 is TGTGCCAGCAGCCACCTGACAGGGGGGGGAACTGAAGCTTTCTTT. It yields the protein CASSHLTGGGTEAFF.

The CDR3 loop is CATSGRPTSGGSAGQETQYF. The CDR3 nucleotides are TGTGCCACCAGTGGCCGCCCTACTAGCGGGGGTTCCGCAGGTCAAGAGACCCAGTACTTC. The chain combines TRBV24-1 with TRBJ2-5; 11 nucleotides align to TRBD2. In germline, CDR1 is KGHDR, CDR2 SFDVKD. The length of the CDR3 is 20 residues. V gave up 5 bases and J gave up 2 bases; unmatched junction bases: 18.

This clone was observed a few times. CDR3 region: CSAGDRNSPLHF. The DNA for the CDR3 is TGCAGCGCAGGAGACAGAAATTCACCCCTCCACTTT. The chain is built from TRBV29-1 and TRBJ1-6, with TRBD1 as a possible D gene (5 bases). Per the germline V gene, CDR1 is SQVTM and CDR2 is ANQGSEA. The V end lost 7 bases, the J end lost 7 bases, and 11 bases lay between the germline ends. The CDR3 loop spans 12 amino acids.

The V gene is TRBV19, the J gene TRBJ2-7, with D tentatively TRBD1 (5 bases). CDR3 length: 14 residues. The germline V and J ends were trimmed by 5 bases and 4 bases, with 15 bases remaining between them. The germline gives CDR1 LNHDA, CDR2 SQIVND (reference sequence). CDR3 in DNA: TGTGCCAGTAGTGTGACAGCCCTAGGATACGAGCAGTACTTC. It codes for CASSVTALGYEQYF.

The rearrangement links TRBV10-3 to TRBJ2-3; D is undetermined. This CDR3 spans 12 amino acids. The V and J ends lost 0 bases and 5 bases respectively, with 3 bases between them. Germline lookup yields CDR1 ENHRY and CDR2 SYGVKD. The CDR3: CAISESQDTQYF. DNA of the CDR3: TGTGCCATCAGTGAGTCTCAAGATACGCAGTATTTT.

This rearrangement joins TRBV11-2 to TRBJ2-7; D gene unclear. The CDR3 loop spans 15 amino acids. Germline lookup yields CDR1 SGHAT and CDR2 FQNNGV. Between the trimmed V and J ends, which lost 0 bases and 3 bases, there was a span of 12 bases. The CDR3 sequence: CASSLEADFNYEQYF. For the CDR3, the DNA is TGTGCCAGCAGCTTAGAGGCTGACTTCAACTACGAGCAGTACTTC. Full variable domain (missing parts from reference TRBV11-2 and TRBJ2-7): EAGVAQSPRYKIIEKRQSVAFWCNPISGHATLYWYQQILGQGPKLLIQFQNNGVVDDSQLPKDRFSAERLKGVDSTLKIQPAKLEDSAVYLCASSLEADFNYEQYFGPGTRLTVT.

J is TRBJ1-2 and V is TRBV7-9; 7 positions match TRBD1. The CDR3 runs to 14 residues. The germline V gene encodes CDR1 SEHNR and CDR2 FQNEAQ (reference sequence). V lost 5 bases to trimming and J lost 4 bases; unmatched junction nucleotides: 7. For the CDR3, the DNA is TGTGCCAGCAGCCCGGGACAGATTATCTATGGCTACACCTTC. It specifies CASSPGQIIYGYTF.

This chain connects TRBV18 to TRBJ2-1, with 7 bases that match TRBD2. Germline CDR1 KGHSH, CDR2 LQKENI. V lost 3 bases, J lost 4 bases, and 9 bases stayed unmatched. The CDR3 extends over 16 amino acids. In DNA, the CDR3 is TGTGCCAGCTCACCGAGCGGGGCAAGGGTTTACAATGAGCAGTTCTTC. This translates into CASSPSGARVYNEQFF.

This chain connects TRBV7-9 to TRBJ1-5, with D uncertain. Germline values: CDR1 SEHNR, CDR2 FQNEAQ (reference sequence). There are 14 residues in the CDR3. Trimming removed 4 bases from V and 0 bases from J, with 7 bases in between. The CDR3 region has the DNA TGTGCCAGCAGCTCGGGAGTTAGCAATCAGCCCCAGCATTTT. Protein: CASSSGVSNQPQHF.

The rearrangement uses TRBV7-2 and TRBJ1-1, with 7 bases lining up with TRBD1. Germline V gives CDR1 SGHTA, CDR2 FQGNSA. Trimming cost V 1 base and J 9 bases; bases outside gene matches: 14. This CDR3 is 16 amino acids long. The CDR3 spells CASSLEGASLGPQAFF. Written as DNA, the CDR3 is TGTGCCAGCAGCTTAGAGGGGGCGAGCCTCGGGCCCCAAGCTTTCTTT.

In this sample, this clone turned up once. V is TRBV21-1 and J is TRBJ2-3; the table assigns TRBD1, which was not confirmed against the DNA. TRBV21-1 is designated a pseudogene. The CDR3 runs 21 residues. The CDR3 coding sequence is TGTGCCAGCAGCGGTCTGGTGGACGTCCGGGCGAGGGGGAGAATTCGAGATACGCAGTATTTT. This sequence encodes CASSGLVDVRARGRIRDTQYF.

This rearrangement joins TRBV24-1 to TRBJ2-2; 9 nucleotides align to TRBD1. The germline V gene encodes CDR1 KGHDR and CDR2 SFDVKD. The junction had 4 bases not matched to a gene; V was cut back by 8 bases and J by 4 bases. The CDR3 is 14 amino acids. The CDR3 loop reads CATKGTGITGELFF. DNA for the CDR3: TGTGCCACCAAAGGGACAGGGATCACCGGGGAGCTGTTTTTT.

J is TRBJ2-7 and V is TRBV3-1 (or the pseudogene TRBV3-2); 7 bases agree with TRBD1. V shed 4 bases, J shed 7 bases, and the junction held 13 bases outside the gene matches. This CDR3 region has 15 residues. Looked up from germline, CDR1 is LGHDT and CDR2 is YNNKEL (reference sequence). CDR3 sequence reads: CASSPLPGTVEEQYF. As DNA, the CDR3 is TGTGCCAGCAGCCCCTTACCCGGGACAGTAGAAGAGCAGTACTTC.